One T cell receptor (beta chain) is described in this entry. Germline values: CDR1 SGHTA, CDR2 FQGTGA. There are 14 residues in the CDR3. Unmatched junction bases numbered 1, after V lost 4 bases and J lost 2 bases. The data were produced by immunoSEQ multiplex PCR, yet TCRdb's version contains in-frame clones alone and is incomplete. The profile shows tens of thousands of clones, roughly 94% of them singletons. The sample is drawn from a study of T cell changes during pregnancy in multiple sclerosis. The sequence came from a female donor with multiple sclerosis, enrolled in a pregnancy study. This specimen was CD4+ T cells from peripheral blood mononuclear cells, taken in the second trimester of pregnancy. The rearrangement links TRBV7-3 to TRBJ1-5, with TRBD1 identical over 8 bases. The CDR3 region has the DNA TGTGCCAGCAGCTCGACAGGGGGCAATCAGCCCCAGCATTTT. This codes for CASSSTGGNQPQHF.